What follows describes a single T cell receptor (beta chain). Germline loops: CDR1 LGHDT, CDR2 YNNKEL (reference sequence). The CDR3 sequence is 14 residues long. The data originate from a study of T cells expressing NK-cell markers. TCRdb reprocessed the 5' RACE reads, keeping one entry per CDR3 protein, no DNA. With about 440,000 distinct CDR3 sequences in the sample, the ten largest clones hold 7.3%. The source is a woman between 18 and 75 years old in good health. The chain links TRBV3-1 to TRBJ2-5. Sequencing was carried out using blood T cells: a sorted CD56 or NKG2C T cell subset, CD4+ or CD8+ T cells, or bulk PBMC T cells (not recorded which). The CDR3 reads CASSQELLQETQYF.